Listed here is a single TCR beta chain. Assay: immunoSEQ multiplex PCR; the TCRdb copy retains only in-frame clones and omits some. Here the sample spans approximately 71,000 clones, about nine tenths being singletons. V shed 2 bases, J shed 11 bases, and the junction held 11 bases outside the gene matches. The CDR3 consists of 14 residues. CDR1 SGHDT and CDR2 YYEEEE come from the germline V gene. The entry originates in a study of cytomegalovirus exposure and HLA in healthy donors. The clonotype comes from a man aged 18 to 30 in good health and CMV-seronegative. The sequenced material came from PBMCs. V gene TRBV5-6 combines with J gene TRBJ1-1; the match to TRBD1 covers 8 bases. The CDR3 loop reads CASSFLAGGMRAFF. The CDR3 DNA is TGTGCCAGCAGCTTTTTGGCAGGGGGCATGAGGGCTTTCTTT.